These T cell receptor beta chains were read from a single sample in a study of CD8+ T cells in alopecia areata. Clones were sequenced by immunoSEQ multiplex PCR, and TCRdb holds only the in-frame ones, with some missing. The repertoire holds some 170,000 clones, with less than 75% as singletons. Here the sequenced sample was CD4+ T cells sorted from blood, taken at approximately week 60, from a patient treated with tofacitinib. These receptors all come from a human donor with alopecia areata. The CDR3 runs from the conserved cysteine through the conserved F or W. The order of the fields is J gene, D gene, clone size, V gene, CDR3 DNA, CDR3 protein. The D gene is left open where the match is weak. A clone size is listed for some rows: how often the clone was seen (once, few, many), or a class if it is expanded.

>TRBJ2-3|NA|few|TRBV29-1
TGCAGCGTTGACGGACTCCCGAGCACAGATACGCAGTATTTT
CSVDGLPSTDTQYF
>TRBJ2-1|NA|few|TRBV5-1
TGCGCCAGCAGCTTGAATGCGGACGCAAGAATGTCCTACAATGAGCAGTTCTTC
CASSLNADARMSYNEQFF
>TRBJ1-6|NA|NA|TRBV20-1
TGCAGTGCCGGCAGTAATTCACCCCTCCACTTT
CSAGSNSPLHF
>TRBJ1-1|NA|few|TRBV5-6
TGTGCCAGCAGCTTGACAGGGAGGACTGAAGCTTTCTTT
CASSLTGRTEAFF
>TRBJ2-5|TRBD2|NA|TRBV2
TGTGCCAGCAGTATCCTTGCGGGGGGGCAAGAGACCCAGTACTTC
CASSILAGGQETQYF
>TRBJ1-1|NA|NA|TRBV29-1
TGCAGCGCCCCAATCCAGGGTGGGGCGAACACTGAAGCTTTCTTT
CSAPIQGGANTEAFF
>TRBJ1-1|NA|NA|TRBV4-1
TGCGCCAGCAGCCAAACCCCGTCTGGGAAGAACACTGAAGCTTTCTTT
CASSQTPSGKNTEAFF
>TRBJ1-2|NA|NA|TRBV19
TGTGCCAGTAGTCAAAACTCCGGGACATACTATGGCTACACCTTC
CASSQNSGTYYGYTF
>TRBJ1-6|NA|NA|TRBV29-1
TGCAGCGCCAGGACGGGTATTAATTCACCCCTCCACTTT
CSARTGINSPLHF
>TRBJ2-6|NA|few|TRBV27
TGTGCCAGCAGTCCCTGGCCAGGTTTAGGCTCTGGGGCCAACGTCCTGACTTTC
CASSPWPGLGSGANVLTF
>TRBJ2-7|TRBD1|NA|TRBV5-1
TGCGCCAGCAGCTTGGTTTTGGACAGGGGTTACGAGCAGTACTTC
CASSLVLDRGYEQYF
>TRBJ2-5|TRBD1|NA|TRBV30
TGTGCCTGGACTTACACAGGGGGCGCGGAGACCCAGTACTTC
CAWTYTGGAETQYF
>TRBJ2-5|TRBD2|few|TRBV2
TGTGCCAGCAGTGGACTAGCCGAGACCCAGTACTTC
CASSGLAETQYF
>TRBJ1-6|NA|NA|TRBV7-8
TGTGCCAGCAGCCCCATGGGGGTCCCCTATAATTCACCCCTCCACTTT
CASSPMGVPYNSPLHF
>TRBJ1-2|NA|NA|TRBV19
TGTGCCAGTACCCAGCGGGGGCCTTATGGCTACACCTTC
CASTQRGPYGYTF
>TRBJ2-7|TRBD1|NA|TRBV5-1
TGCGCCAGCAGCTCCGGGACAGCGATGTACGAGCAGTACTTC
CASSSGTAMYEQYF
>TRBJ1-2|TRBD1|NA|TRBV2
TGTGCCAGCAGTGGGGACAGCCCAGTACGTGGCTACACCTTC
CASSGDSPVRGYTF
>TRBJ1-1|NA|NA|TRBV6-6
TGTGCCAGCAGTATGGGGGGTGGTGCTTTCTTT
CASSMGGGAFF
>TRBJ1-2|TRBD1|NA|TRBV6-5
TGTGCCAGCAGTTACTCGCGGGGACAGTCCTATGGCTACACCTTC
CASSYSRGQSYGYTF
>TRBJ1-1|NA|NA|TRBV25-1
TGTGCCAGCAGTCGTCAACGGGGATTCTCTGAAGCTTTCTTT
CASSRQRGFSEAFF
>TRBJ2-5|TRBD2|once|TRBV7-9
TGTGCCAGCAGAGACCCGGGACTAGTGGGAAAAGAGACCCAGTACTTC
CASRDPGLVGKETQYF
>TRBJ1-2|TRBD1|NA|TRBV9
TGTGCCAGCAGCGTAGGGACAGGCCTTAACTATGGCTACACCTTC
CASSVGTGLNYGYTF
>TRBJ2-5|NA|few|TRBV7-9
TGTGCCAGCAGCCTACAAGAGACCCAGTACTTC
CASSLQETQYF
>TRBJ2-5|NA|few|TRBV28
TGTGCCAGCAGTCCCCCACGACTCAGAGGTGGAGAGACCCAGTACTTC
CASSPPRLRGGETQYF
>TRBJ1-2|NA|few|TRBV29-1
TGCAGCGTTGTTGGGGGGGCCTATGGCTACACCTTC
CSVVGGAYGYTF
>TRBJ1-2|NA|once|TRBV6-5
TGTGCCAGCAGTTACCAGGGCGCAACTGGCTACACCTTC
CASSYQGATGYTF
>TRBJ2-5|NA|NA|TRBV4-2
TGTGCCAGCAGCTCCGGGCAGGCTCAGACCCAAGAGACCCAGTACTTC
CASSSGQAQTQETQYF
>TRBJ2-2|NA|NA|TRBV29-1
TGCAGCGTTGCAAGGGGAAGCGTTAACACCGGGGAGCTGTTTTTT
CSVARGSVNTGELFF
>TRBJ1-2|NA|few|TRBV4-1
TGCGCCAGCAGCCAAGATTACCAGGCAGACTATGGCTACACCTTC
CASSQDYQADYGYTF
>TRBJ2-3|TRBD2|NA|TRBV4-2
TGTGCCAGCAGCCAGCAACCTGGACTAGCGGGGGACACAGATACGCAGTATTTT
CASSQQPGLAGDTDTQYF
>TRBJ2-5|NA|NA|TRBV5-4
TGTGCCAGCAGCCCAGGGGTAGAGACCCAGTACTTC
CASSPGVETQYF
>TRBJ2-7|NA|NA|TRBV9
TGTGCCAGCAGCGTAGGCCGAGGGGAGCAGTACTTC
CASSVGRGEQYF
>TRBJ2-5|NA|once|TRBV11-3
TGTGCCAGCAGCGCCCCACGGGTTGGTGGAGAGACCCAGTACTTC
CASSAPRVGGETQYF
>TRBJ2-7|TRBD1|NA|TRBV5-1
TGCGCCAGCAGCCGGCAAACAGGGGTCTACGAGCAGTACTTC
CASSRQTGVYEQYF
>TRBJ2-2|NA|few|TRBV2
TGTGCCAGCAGCCCTATTTTACAGGGCAGCGGGGAGCTGTTTTTT
CASSPILQGSGELFF
>TRBJ2-5|TRBD2|NA|TRBV4-2
TGTGCCAGCAGCCAAGACTTGCTAGCGGGGGGGCAAAAAGAGACCCAGTACTTC
CASSQDLLAGGQKETQYF
>TRBJ1-1|NA|NA|TRBV7-9
TGTGCCAGCAGCTCGTCCGGGTCGGTCACTGAAGCTTTCTTT
CASSSSGSVTEAFF
>TRBJ2-7|NA|NA|TRBV30
TGTGCCTGGAGCGGGGAGATGTCGTACGAGCAGTACTTC
CAWSGEMSYEQYF
>TRBJ1-1|NA|NA|TRBV29-1
TGCAGCGTTGGGGGTGACACTGAAGCTTTCTTT
CSVGGDTEAFF
>TRBJ2-7|NA|NA|TRBV15
TGTGCCACCAGCAGGACCGGGGCCTTCTACGAGCAGTACTTC
CATSRTGAFYEQYF
>TRBJ1-2|NA|few|TRBV15
TGTGCCACCAGCAGCGGACAGTATGGCTACACCTTC
CATSSGQYGYTF
>TRBJ1-5|TRBD1|NA|TRBV19
TGTGCCAGTAGCCTAGGACAGGTTAGCAATCAGCCCCAGCATTTT
CASSLGQVSNQPQHF
>TRBJ2-1|NA|NA|TRBV7-7
TGTGCCAGCAGCCCAGGAAGAAGGACCGGAGGGGAGCAGTTCTTC
CASSPGRRTGGEQFF
>TRBJ1-1|NA|NA|TRBV18
TGTGCCAGCTCAGGGATTCTAGACACTGAAGCTTTCTTT
CASSGILDTEAFF
>TRBJ2-3|TRBD2|NA|TRBV28
TGTGCCAGCAGCCATCCCCCGGGACTAGCGGGGGGGAGGGATACGCAGTATTTT
CASSHPPGLAGGRDTQYF
>TRBJ1-4|NA|few|TRBV28
TGTGCCAGCAGTTTAGGAGACAGACTAATCCGAAAACTGTTTTTT
CASSLGDRLIRKLFF
>TRBJ2-3|TRBD1|NA|TRBV6-1
TGTGCCAGCCTTAGACAGGGGGGTTCAGATACGCAGTATTTT
CASLRQGGSDTQYF
>TRBJ1-1|NA|NA|TRBV4-1
TGCGCCAGCAGCCAAGATCGGGCAGAAGAAGCTTTCTTT
CASSQDRAEEAFF
>TRBJ2-2|NA|NA|TRBV6-5
TGTGCCAGCAGTTACGGGGATTCGTCCGGGGAGCTGTTTTTT
CASSYGDSSGELFF
>TRBJ1-5|TRBD1|few|TRBV5-1
TGCGCCAGCAGCGACGGACAGGGAGGCAATCAGCCCCAGCATTTT
CASSDGQGGNQPQHF
>TRBJ2-6|NA|NA|TRBV7-9
TGTGCCAGCAGCTTGGGGCGGGGAAACTCTGGGGCCAACGTCCTGACTTTC
CASSLGRGNSGANVLTF
>TRBJ1-2|NA|NA|TRBV29-1
TGCACCCTCGTTGAACCTTTGGGCGGCTACACCTTC
CTLVEPLGGYTF